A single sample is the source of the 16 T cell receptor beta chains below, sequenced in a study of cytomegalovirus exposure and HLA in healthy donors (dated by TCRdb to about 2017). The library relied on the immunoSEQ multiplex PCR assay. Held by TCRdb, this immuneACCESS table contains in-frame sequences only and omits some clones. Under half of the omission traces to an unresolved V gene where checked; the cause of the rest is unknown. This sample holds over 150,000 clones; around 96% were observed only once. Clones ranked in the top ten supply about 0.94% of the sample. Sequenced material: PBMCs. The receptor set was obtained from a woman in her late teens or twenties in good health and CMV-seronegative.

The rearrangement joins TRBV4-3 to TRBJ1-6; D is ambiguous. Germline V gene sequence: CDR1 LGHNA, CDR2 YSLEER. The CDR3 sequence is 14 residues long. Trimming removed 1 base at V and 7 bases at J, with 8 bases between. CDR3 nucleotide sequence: TGCGCCAGCAGCCAAGCTCAGTCGAATTCACCCCTCCACTTT. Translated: CASSQAQSNSPLHF.

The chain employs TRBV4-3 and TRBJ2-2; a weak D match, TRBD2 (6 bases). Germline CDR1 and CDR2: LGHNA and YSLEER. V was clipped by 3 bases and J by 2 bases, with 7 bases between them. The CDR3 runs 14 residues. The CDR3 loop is CASSHGTNTGELFF. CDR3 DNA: TGCGCCAGCAGCCACGGGACTAACACCGGGGAGCTGTTTTTT.

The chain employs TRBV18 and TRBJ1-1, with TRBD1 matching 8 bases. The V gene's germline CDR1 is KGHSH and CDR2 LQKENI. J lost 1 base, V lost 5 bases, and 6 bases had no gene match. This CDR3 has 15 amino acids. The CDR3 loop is CASSAFGQGNTEAFF. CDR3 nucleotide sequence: TGTGCCAGCTCAGCTTTCGGACAGGGGAACACTGAAGCTTTCTTT.

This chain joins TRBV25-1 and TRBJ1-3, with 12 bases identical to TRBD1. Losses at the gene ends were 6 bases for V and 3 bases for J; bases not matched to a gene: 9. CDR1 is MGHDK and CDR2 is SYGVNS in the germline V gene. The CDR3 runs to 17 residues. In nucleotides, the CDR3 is TGTGCCAGCAGAAAAACCGGGACAGGGGGCGATGGAAACACCATATATTTT. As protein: CASRKTGTGGDGNTIYF.

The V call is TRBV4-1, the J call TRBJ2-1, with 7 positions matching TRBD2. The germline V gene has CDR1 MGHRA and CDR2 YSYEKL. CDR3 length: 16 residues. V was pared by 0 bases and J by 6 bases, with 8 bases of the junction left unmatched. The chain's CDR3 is CASSQDLTSPSNEQFF. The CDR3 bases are TGCGCCAGCAGCCAAGATCTGACTAGCCCCTCCAATGAGCAGTTCTTC.

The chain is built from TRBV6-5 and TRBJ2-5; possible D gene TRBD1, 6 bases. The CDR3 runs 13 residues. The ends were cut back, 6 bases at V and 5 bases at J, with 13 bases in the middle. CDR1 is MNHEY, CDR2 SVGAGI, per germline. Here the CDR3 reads CASRRGQWETQYF. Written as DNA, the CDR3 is TGTGCCAGCAGGCGCGGACAGTGGGAGACCCAGTACTTC.

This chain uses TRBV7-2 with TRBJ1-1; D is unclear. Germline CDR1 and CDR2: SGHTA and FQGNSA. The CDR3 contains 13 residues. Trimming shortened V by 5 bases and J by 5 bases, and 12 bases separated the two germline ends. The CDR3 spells CASSRPQRTEAFF. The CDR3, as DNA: TGTGCCAGCAGCCGTCCTCAGAGGACTGAAGCTTTCTTT.

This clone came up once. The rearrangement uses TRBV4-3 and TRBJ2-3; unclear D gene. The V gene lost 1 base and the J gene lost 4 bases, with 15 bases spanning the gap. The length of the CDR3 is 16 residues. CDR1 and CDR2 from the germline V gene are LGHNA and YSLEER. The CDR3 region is CASSQVPTPQADTQYF. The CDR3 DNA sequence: TGCGCCAGCAGCCAAGTGCCAACCCCACAAGCAGATACGCAGTATTTT.

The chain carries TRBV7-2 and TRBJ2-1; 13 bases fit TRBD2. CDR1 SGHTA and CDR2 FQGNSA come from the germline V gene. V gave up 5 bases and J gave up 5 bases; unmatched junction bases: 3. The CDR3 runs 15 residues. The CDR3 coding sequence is TGTGCCAGCAGCGGGGGACTAGCGGGGAACAATGAGCAGTTCTTC. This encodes CASSGGLAGNNEQFF.

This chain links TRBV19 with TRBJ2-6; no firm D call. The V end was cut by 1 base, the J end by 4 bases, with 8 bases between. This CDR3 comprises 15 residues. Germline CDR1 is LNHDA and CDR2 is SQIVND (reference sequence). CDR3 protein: CASSIGGSGANVLTF. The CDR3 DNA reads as TGTGCCAGTAGTATAGGAGGTTCCGGGGCCAACGTCCTGACTTTC.

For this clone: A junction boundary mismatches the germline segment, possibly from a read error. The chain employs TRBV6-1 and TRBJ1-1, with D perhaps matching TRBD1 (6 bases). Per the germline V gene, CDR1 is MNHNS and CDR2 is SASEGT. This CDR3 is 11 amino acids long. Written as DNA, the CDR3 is TGTGCCAGCAGTGAGGGGGCCCCGACCGCGTTT. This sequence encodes CASSEGAPTAF.

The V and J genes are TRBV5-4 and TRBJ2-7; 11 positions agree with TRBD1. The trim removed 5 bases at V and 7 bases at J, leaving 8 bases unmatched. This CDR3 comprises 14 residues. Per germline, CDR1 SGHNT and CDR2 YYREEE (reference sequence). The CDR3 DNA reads TGTGCCAGCAGACGGGACAGGGGGGATCGTGAGCAGTACTTC. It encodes CASRRDRGDREQYF.

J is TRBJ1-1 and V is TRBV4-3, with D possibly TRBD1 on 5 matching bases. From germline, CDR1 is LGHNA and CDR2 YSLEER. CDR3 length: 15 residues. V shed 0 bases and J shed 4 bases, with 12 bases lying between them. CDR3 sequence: CASSQEWGGSTEAFF. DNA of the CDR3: TGCGCCAGCAGCCAAGAGTGGGGGGGGAGCACTGAAGCTTTCTTT.

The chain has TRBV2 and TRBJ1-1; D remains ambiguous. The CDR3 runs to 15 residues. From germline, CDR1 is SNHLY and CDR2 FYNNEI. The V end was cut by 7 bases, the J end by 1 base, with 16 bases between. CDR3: CASKWSGPKNTEAFF. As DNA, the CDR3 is TGTGCCAGCAAGTGGTCAGGTCCTAAGAACACTGAAGCTTTCTTT.

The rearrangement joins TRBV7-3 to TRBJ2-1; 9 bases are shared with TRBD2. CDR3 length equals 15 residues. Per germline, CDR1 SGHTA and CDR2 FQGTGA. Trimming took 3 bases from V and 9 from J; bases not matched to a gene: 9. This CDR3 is CASSFLAGGPGEQFF. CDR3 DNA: TGTGCCAGCAGCTTTCTCGCGGGGGGGCCTGGTGAGCAGTTCTTC.

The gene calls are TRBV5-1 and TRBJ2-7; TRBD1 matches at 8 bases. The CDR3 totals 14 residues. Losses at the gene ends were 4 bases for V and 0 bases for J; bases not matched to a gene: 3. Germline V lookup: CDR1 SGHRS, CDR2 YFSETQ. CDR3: CASSGTGGSYEQYF. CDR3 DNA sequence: TGCGCCAGCAGCGGAACAGGGGGCTCCTACGAGCAGTACTTC.